The 29 T cell receptor beta chains below were found in one sample sequenced in a study of technical replicates of blood from a handful of donors. Sequenced by immunoSEQ multiplex PCR; TCRdb stores in-frame clones only, minus some. The sample includes 65,000 to 80,000 clones, 80% to 95% of them seen just once. The sample was T cells isolated from PBMCs. All receptors derive from a human donor in good health.

J is TRBJ2-7 and V is TRBV2, with TRBD2 matching over 7 bases. CDR1 is SNHLY and CDR2 is FYNNEI in the germline V gene. This CDR3 contains 17 residues. V lost 5 bases to trimming and J lost 1 base; unmatched junction nucleotides: 14. CDR3 sequence: CASSQNPASGSSYEQYF. The CDR3, as DNA: TGTGCCAGCAGTCAAAATCCAGCTAGCGGCTCTTCCTACGAGCAGTACTTC. The full variable domain, rest sourced from reference TRBV2 and TRBJ2-7, is EPEVTQTPSHQVTQMGQEVILRCVPISNHLYFYWYRQILGQKVEFLVSFYNNEISEKSEIFDDQFSVERPDGSNFTLKIRSTKLEDSAMYFCASSQNPASGSSYEQYFGPGTRLTVT.

V is TRBV14 and J is TRBJ2-7; the D gene is possibly TRBD2 (5 bases). CDR3 size: 16 residues. Germline CDR1 is SGHDN and CDR2 is FVKESK. V lost 8 bases, J lost 0 bases, and 20 bases lay in between. Here the CDR3 DNA reads TGTGCCAGCGCTCCCTCCCGGGATCAACTCTCCTACGAGCAGTACTTC. Translated: CASAPSRDQLSYEQYF.

The genes are TRBV19 and TRBJ2-6; D gene unclear. CDR1 and CDR2 (germline): LNHDA, SQIVND (reference sequence). Trimming stripped 9 bases from V and 0 bases from J, with 6 bases between. This CDR3 contains 13 residues. CDR3 nucleotide sequence: TGTGCCAGCAGACTCTCTGGGGCCAACGTCCTGACTTTC. As protein: CASRLSGANVLTF.

V and J are TRBV13 and TRBJ2-2; D possibly corresponds to TRBD1 (6 bases). The CDR3 is 13 amino acids. Germline CDR1 reads PRHDT; CDR2 reads FYEKMQ (reference sequence). Trimming took 6 bases from V and 6 from J, leaving 11 bases between them. The CDR3 loop reads CASRATGSGELFF. CDR3 DNA: TGTGCCAGCAGAGCTACAGGGTCCGGGGAGCTGTTTTTT.

This clone showed up just a few times. J is TRBJ1-2 and V is TRBV9, with D maybe TRBD1 (5 bases). Germline values: CDR1 SGDLS, CDR2 YYNGEE. Trimming shortened V by 0 bases and J by 4 bases, and 13 bases separated the two germline ends. This CDR3 spans 15 amino acids. The CDR3 nucleotides are TGTGCCAGCAGCGTAGTAGGGGTCGGGAGCTATGGCTACACCTTC. Translation: CASSVVGVGSYGYTF. The full variable domain, rest sourced from reference TRBV9 and TRBJ1-2, is DSGVTQTPKHLITATGQRVTLRCSPRSGDLSVYWYQQSLDQGLQFLIQYYNGEERAKGNILERFSAQQFPDLHSELNLSSLELGDSALYFCASSVVGVGSYGYTFGSGTRLTVV.

The DNA for the CDR3 is TGTGCTAGTGGTTTGCGGGGACTAGCGGGAGAGGGTCGGACCGGGGAGCTGTTTTTT. This sequence encodes CASGLRGLAGEGRTGELFF. The chain has TRBV12-5 and TRBJ2-2, with TRBD2 matching over 14 bases. Trimming at V came to 2 bases and at J to 5 bases, leaving 10 bases not matched to a gene. Germline values: CDR1 LGHNT, CDR2 FRNRAP. CDR3 length: 19 residues.

The CDR3, as DNA: TGCGCCAGCAGCCCCATAGCGGGGCTCCCTGGCGAGCAGTTCTTC. Amino acids: CASSPIAGLPGEQFF. The chain couples TRBV4-3 to TRBJ2-1, with TRBD2 matching 8 bases. V shed 4 bases, J shed 10 bases, and the junction held 12 bases outside the gene matches. CDR1 LGHNA and CDR2 YSLEER come from the germline V gene. This CDR3 spans 15 amino acids.

The chain carries TRBV4-1 and TRBJ2-1; TRBD2 matches at 12 bases. The germline gives CDR1 MGHRA, CDR2 YSYEKL. V lost 0 bases, J lost 4 bases, and 1 base stayed unmatched. The CDR3 sequence is 16 residues long. The CDR3 DNA sequence: TGCGCCAGCAGCCAAGAAGGGACTAGCGGGTACAATGAGCAGTTCTTC. Translation gives CASSQEGTSGYNEQFF.

The gene calls are TRBV29-1 and TRBJ2-4, with D hard to call. The CDR3 contains 13 residues. Germline values: CDR1 SQVTM, CDR2 ANQGSEA. Trimming stripped 2 bases from V and 3 bases from J, with 8 bases between. DNA of the CDR3: TGCAGCGTTGAATCCGGGTACAAAAACATTCAGTACTTC. Protein: CSVESGYKNIQYF.

The chain combines TRBV19 with TRBJ2-7; 7 bases map to TRBD2. The CDR3 sequence is 14 residues long. With 5 bases clipped from V and 5 bases from J, the junction kept 9 bases outside the gene matches. The germline V gene has CDR1 LNHDA and CDR2 SQIVND (reference sequence). The CDR3 nucleotides read TGTGCCAGTAGTCCCGGGACTAAAACCCACGAGCAGTACTTC. Amino acids: CASSPGTKTHEQYF.

V gene TRBV7-9 combines with J gene TRBJ1-1, with TRBD1 matching over 7 bases. After removal of 4 bases from V and 0 bases from J, the junction contained 11 bases not matched to a gene. CDR3 length equals 17 residues. Germline CDR1 and CDR2: SEHNR and FQNEAQ (reference sequence). The CDR3 sequence is CASSSLPLTGLNTEAFF. Here the CDR3 DNA reads TGTGCCAGCAGCTCCCTCCCTTTGACAGGGCTGAACACTGAAGCTTTCTTT.

V is TRBV28 and J is TRBJ2-7; 7 nucleotides line up with TRBD2. The J segment lost 6 bases and the V segment lost 3 bases, leaving 8 bases of the junction unmatched. Per the germline V gene, CDR1 is MDHEN and CDR2 is SYDVKM. The CDR3 totals 14 residues. DNA of the CDR3: TGTGCCAGCAGTTTCGGGACGGGAGGTGGCGAGCAGTACTTC. It codes for CASSFGTGGGEQYF.

V usage is TRBV4-3 and J usage is TRBJ2-3; 7 bases are a match to TRBD1. The germline gives CDR1 LGHNA, CDR2 YSLEER. The CDR3 loop spans 16 amino acids. V shed 4 bases, J shed 5 bases, and the junction held 12 bases outside the gene matches. Written as DNA, the CDR3 is TGCGCCAGCAGCCGCATGGGTAGGGGGCAGCAAGATACGCAGTATTTT. Translation: CASSRMGRGQQDTQYF.

The chain joins TRBV5-1 to TRBJ2-3; TRBD2 matches 11 bases. Germline assignment: CDR1 SGHRS and CDR2 YFSETQ. The CDR3 extends over 19 amino acids. After removal of 2 bases from V and 0 bases from J, the junction contained 11 bases not matched to a gene. Here the CDR3 DNA reads TGCGCCAGCAGCTTATACATACTAGCGGGAGTTCGTAGCACAGATACGCAGTATTTT. It yields the protein CASSLYILAGVRSTDTQYF.

The chain is built from TRBV7-8 and TRBJ2-1, with 12 nucleotides matching TRBD2. Trimming took 5 bases from V and 4 from J; bases not matched to a gene: 6. This CDR3 is 16 amino acids long. Germline-derived CDR1 and CDR2 are SGHVS and FQNEAQ. CDR3: CASSSWTSGAYNEQFF. CDR3 nucleotide sequence: TGTGCCAGCAGCAGCTGGACTAGCGGGGCATACAATGAGCAGTTCTTC.

This chain uses TRBV7-8 with TRBJ2-7; 13 nucleotides match TRBD2. The V gene's germline CDR1 is SGHVS and CDR2 FQNEAQ. Trimming removed 3 bases from V and 7 bases from J; junction bases left unmatched: 6. The CDR3 sequence is 15 residues long. Here the CDR3 reads CASSFTSGRALEQYF. The CDR3 DNA reads TGTGCCAGCAGCTTTACTAGCGGGAGGGCCTTAGAGCAGTACTTC.

The gene calls are TRBV15 and TRBJ2-2; 13 positions match TRBD2. CDR3 length equals 18 residues. The V gene's germline CDR1 is LNHNV and CDR2 YYDKDF (reference sequence). V was pared by 8 bases and J by 4 bases, with 13 bases of the junction left unmatched. This CDR3 is CATRTLTSGRAGTGELFF. In DNA form, the CDR3 reads TGTGCCACCCGAACCTTAACTAGCGGGAGGGCGGGCACCGGGGAGCTGTTTTTT.

This chain connects TRBV29-1 to TRBJ2-1; no clear D. Germline V CDR1 and CDR2: SQVTM, ANQGSEA. There are 14 residues in the CDR3. The V and J ends lost 1 base and 2 bases respectively, with 9 bases between them. The CDR3 loop is CSVEGVGPYNEQFF. In nucleotides, the CDR3 is TGCAGCGTTGAAGGAGTGGGCCCCTACAATGAGCAGTTCTTC.

The rearrangement uses TRBV5-4 and TRBJ1-1, with 7 bases that match TRBD1. The CDR3 runs to 15 residues. Germline CDR1 reads SGHNT; CDR2 reads YYREEE (reference sequence). V lost 3 bases and J lost 0; bases outside the gene matches: 5. The CDR3 here is CASSWGQIMNTEAFF. In DNA, the CDR3 is TGTGCCAGCAGCTGGGGACAGATAATGAACACTGAAGCTTTCTTT.

This clone was seen once. The chain employs TRBV6-5 and TRBJ2-5, with 7 bases fitting TRBD1. The CDR3 sequence is 13 residues long. V shed 4 bases, J shed 5 bases, and the junction held 4 bases outside the gene matches. The germline V gene encodes CDR1 MNHEY and CDR2 SVGAGI. In DNA form, the CDR3 reads TGTGCCAGCAGTTTACAGGGGCGCGAGACCCAGTACTTC. Translating gives CASSLQGRETQYF.

V is TRBV9 and J is TRBJ1-5, with 10 positions matching TRBD1. This CDR3 contains 15 residues. Germline V CDR1 and CDR2: SGDLS, YYNGEE. The junction had 7 bases not matched to a gene; V was cut back by 3 bases and J by 7 bases. DNA of the CDR3: TGTGCCAGCAGCGCCGGGACAGGGGTAGGGCAGCCCCAGCATTTT. This translates into CASSAGTGVGQPQHF.

This clone was detected once. The J gene is TRBJ2-2, the V gene TRBV6-1; possibly TRBD1 for D (6 bases). With 4 bases removed from V and 8 bases from J, the gap between germline ends came to 11 bases. The CDR3 sequence is 13 residues long. CDR1 MNHNS and CDR2 SASEGT come from the germline V gene. The DNA for the CDR3 is TGTGCCAGCAGTGTACACAGGGAGGGGGAGCTGTTTTTT. This gives the protein CASSVHREGELFF.

This chain connects TRBV19 to TRBJ1-4; no definite D call. The CDR3 extends over 13 amino acids. Trimming shortened V by 5 bases and J by 8 bases, and 12 bases separated the two germline ends. CDR1 is LNHDA and CDR2 is SQIVND in the germline V gene (reference sequence). CDR3 nucleotide sequence: TGTGCCAGTAGTCCCGCGGGCCGGGAAAAACTGTTTTTT. As protein: CASSPAGREKLFF.

The CDR3 bases are TGCAGTGCTCTACTTTCCTACGAGCAGTACTTC. Protein: CSALLSYEQYF. The genes are TRBV20-1 and TRBJ2-7, with D unclear. The V end was cut by 5 bases, the J end by 1 base, with 6 bases between. Germline V CDR1 and CDR2: DFQATT, SNEGSKA (reference sequence). This CDR3 comprises 11 residues.

The chain joins TRBV9 to TRBJ2-3; no clear D gene. V was clipped by 0 bases and J by 6 bases, with 8 bases between them. Germline V lookup: CDR1 SGDLS, CDR2 YYNGEE. The CDR3 covers 13 residues. Here the CDR3 DNA reads TGTGCCAGCAGCGTAGAAGTAGAGGATACGCAGTATTTT. Translation gives CASSVEVEDTQYF.

The chain uses TRBV30 and TRBJ1-1, with D maybe TRBD1 (6 bases). Germline V gene lookup returns CDR1 GTSNPN and CDR2 SVGIG (reference sequence). Trimming left V 1 base short and J 10 bases short, with 13 bases between. This CDR3 comprises 12 residues. The CDR3 here is CAWSDNREGAFF. CDR3 DNA: TGTGCCTGGAGTGACAACAGGGAAGGAGCTTTCTTT.

V usage is TRBV7-2 and J usage is TRBJ1-1; D perhaps matches TRBD1 (6 bases). The CDR3 totals 14 residues. Trimming cost V 5 bases and J 1 base, with 11 bases left between them. CDR1 SGHTA and CDR2 FQGNSA come from the germline V gene. In nucleotides, the CDR3 is TGTGCCAGCAGCCAAGACAGGCGGAACACTGAAGCTTTCTTT. This translates into CASSQDRRNTEAFF.

V gene TRBV6-5 combines with J gene TRBJ2-1; weak D call: TRBD1 (7 bases). The V gene's germline CDR1 is MNHEY and CDR2 SVGAGI. Trimming cost V 7 bases and J 6 bases, with 16 bases left between them. The CDR3 is made up of 14 amino acids. The CDR3 loop is CASNIRGEGNEQFF. As DNA, the CDR3 is TGTGCCAGCAACATCAGGGGGGAAGGCAATGAGCAGTTCTTC.

This clone has a single count. V and J are TRBV5-4 and TRBJ2-2; 7 bases fit TRBD2. The CDR3 contains 15 residues. Germline V gene lookup returns CDR1 SGHNT and CDR2 YYREEE (reference sequence). V lost 1 base to trimming and J lost 3 bases; unmatched junction nucleotides: 3. CDR3 sequence (DNA): TGTGCCAGCAGCTTGAGGCTAGCGGACACCGGGGAGCTGTTTTTT. Translation gives CASSLRLADTGELFF.